Shown below are 14 T cell receptor beta chains from a single sample sequenced in a study of shared clonotypes between healthy human individuals. Using immunoSEQ multiplex PCR, the repertoire was profiled, and TCRdb retains in-frame clones only, with some absent. The sample holds roughly 660,000 clones, around 91% seen once. Sample: memory CD8+ T cells from PBMCs. As for subset: CD45RO+ cells pooled with CCR7-negative TemRA cells. Receptors were obtained from a man in his late teens or twenties in good health. Some clones in this sample may be carry-over from other donors' samples.

Worth noting for this clone: This specimen includes other DNA sequences encoding the same CDR3. This chain links TRBV19 with TRBJ2-5; 10 nucleotides align to TRBD1. Germline V gene lookup returns CDR1 LNHDA and CDR2 SQIVND (reference sequence). Trimming removed 9 bases from V and 2 bases from J; junction bases left unmatched: 3. CDR3 size: 13 residues. The CDR3 here is CASRDRGQETQYF. The CDR3 region has the DNA TGTGCCAGCCGGGACAGGGGACAAGAGACCCAGTACTTC.

This clone was seen just once. The V and J genes are TRBV7-6 and TRBJ2-2; either TRBD1 or TRBD2 may fit D (5 bases each). The germline V gene encodes CDR1 SGHVS and CDR2 FNYEAQ. The V and J ends lost 5 bases and 9 bases respectively, with 19 bases between them. CDR3 length: 15 amino acids. DNA of the CDR3: TGTGCCAGCAGCCCCAGAAGGGACCTAGCTAGGGAGCTGTTTTTT. Translated: CASSPRRDLARELFF. Full variable domain (rest looked up from reference TRBV7-6 and TRBJ2-2): GAGVSQSPRYKVTKRGQDVALRCDPISGHVSLYWYRQALGQGPEFLTYFNYEAQQDKSGLPNDRFSAERPEGSISTLTIQRTEQRDSAMYRCASSPRRDLARELFFGEGSRLTVL.

The V and J genes are TRBV5-4 and TRBJ2-5, with 7 bases identical to TRBD1. Germline V gene sequence: CDR1 SGHNT, CDR2 YYREEE (reference sequence). V shed 2 bases, J shed 3 bases, and the junction held 10 bases outside the gene matches. The CDR3 extends over 16 amino acids. The CDR3, as DNA: TGTGCCAGCAGCTTTCGTCCCCAGGGGGTTGAAGAGACCCAGTACTTC. Protein sequence: CASSFRPQGVEETQYF.

The chain uses TRBV6-1 and TRBJ1-2; D is uncertain. This CDR3 contains 9 residues. The germline gives CDR1 MNHNS, CDR2 SASEGT. The V and J ends lost 6 bases and 8 bases respectively, with 4 bases between them. The CDR3 DNA sequence: TGTGCCAGCAGCTGGGGCTACACCTTC. As protein: CASSWGYTF.

The chain combines TRBV11-3 with TRBJ2-1; possible D gene TRBD2, 6 bases. Germline V gives CDR1 SGHNT, CDR2 YENEEA. Trimming stripped 0 bases from V and 7 bases from J, with 19 bases between. The length of the CDR3 is 17 residues. DNA for the CDR3: TGTGCCAGCAGCTTAGACTTCCGAGAGGAGGGCCCTAATGAGCAGTTCTTC. Translated: CASSLDFREEGPNEQFF.

With regard to this clone: Other DNA sequences in the same sample also yield this CDR3. The chain recombines TRBV7-9 with TRBJ2-7, with D maybe TRBD2 (5 bases). CDR1 SEHNR and CDR2 FQNEAQ come from the germline V gene (reference sequence). The CDR3 loop spans 12 amino acids. V was trimmed by 3 bases and J by 4 bases, leaving 7 bases between them. The DNA of the CDR3 is TGTGCCAGCAGCTTCTCGGGGTACGAGCAGTACTTC. This sequence encodes CASSFSGYEQYF.

V gene TRBV6-6 combines with J gene TRBJ1-2; D is perhaps TRBD1 (6 bases). Germline V gene sequence: CDR1 MNHNY, CDR2 SVGAGI (reference sequence). Trimming took 6 bases from V and 7 from J, leaving 18 bases between them. There are 14 residues in the CDR3. For the CDR3, the DNA is TGTGCCAGCAGCGACCCTCGGGGGCCGGGTGGCTACACCTTC. Its translation: CASSDPRGPGGYTF.

This rearrangement joins TRBV27 to TRBJ2-4, with D perhaps matching TRBD1 (6 bases). The CDR3 has 14 amino acids. CDR1 and CDR2 (germline): MNHEY, SMNVEV (reference sequence). The V end was cut by 6 bases, the J end by 3 bases, with 12 bases between. CDR3 DNA: TGTGCCAGCAGCCTCCGGGACAACAAAAACATTCAGTACTTC. Encoded protein: CASSLRDNKNIQYF.

The V and J genes are TRBV5-6 and TRBJ2-7; 10 nucleotides line up with TRBD2. The CDR3 consists of 15 residues. Germline values: CDR1 SGHDT, CDR2 YYEEEE. V was clipped by 0 bases and J by 3 bases; unmatched bases: 3. CDR3 in DNA: TGTGCCAGCAGCTTGGACCTAGCGGGAGTCTACGAGCAGTACTTC. Its protein is CASSLDLAGVYEQYF.

V is TRBV7-9 and J is TRBJ1-1; a weak D match, TRBD1 (5 bases). The V and J ends lost 1 base and 13 bases respectively, with 22 bases between them. The CDR3 length is 15 residues. In germline, CDR1 is SEHNR, CDR2 FQNEAQ (reference sequence). The CDR3 bases are TGTGCCAGCAGCTTAGTCTTTTGGACACCCCAGGACGGTTTCTTT. This sequence encodes CASSLVFWTPQDGFF. Combining the CDR3 with reference TRBV7-9 and TRBJ1-1 gives the whole variable domain DTGVSQNPRHKITKRGQNVTFRCDPISEHNRLYWYRQTLGQGPEFLTYFQNEAQLEKSRLLSDRFSAERPKGSFSTLEIQRTEQGDSAMYLCASSLVFWTPQDGFFGQGTRLTVV.

The chain couples TRBV7-2 to TRBJ1-1; TRBD1 aligns across 7 bases. The CDR3 is 16 residues long. The V gene end was trimmed by 1 base and the J gene end by 4 bases; junction bases not matched to a gene: 9. The germline V gene has CDR1 SGHTA and CDR2 FQGNSA. CDR3 bases: TGTGCCAGCAGCTTAGGACAGGGATTCAGGGGCACTGAAGCTTTCTTT. Translated, it gives CASSLGQGFRGTEAFF.

The rearrangement uses TRBV9 and TRBJ1-1, with unresolved D. Per germline, CDR1 SGDLS and CDR2 YYNGEE. Trimming took off 3 bases at V and 5 bases at J, with 20 bases between the two ends. This CDR3 is built from 16 residues. The CDR3 DNA follows: TGTGCCAGCAGCGATAGCGAAAAGAGACCCGGGACTGAAGCTTTCTTT. Translated, it gives CASSDSEKRPGTEAFF.

The chain couples TRBV5-1 to TRBJ1-1; 7 nucleotides agree with TRBD1. The CDR3 has 15 amino acids. With 3 bases clipped from V and 5 bases from J, the junction kept 10 bases outside the gene matches. Germline V gives CDR1 SGHRS, CDR2 YFSETQ. The CDR3 sequence: CASSSWTGGGTEAFF. The CDR3 DNA follows: TGCGCCAGCAGCTCGTGGACAGGCGGAGGGACTGAAGCTTTCTTT.

V is TRBV15 and J is TRBJ2-3, with 7 bases aligning to TRBD2. Losses at the gene ends were 9 bases for V and 0 bases for J; bases not matched to a gene: 3. Germline CDR1 and CDR2: LNHNV and YYDKDF (reference sequence). CDR3 size: 13 residues. In nucleotides, the CDR3 is TGTGCCACAACTAGCGCTAGCACAGATACGCAGTATTTT. Translating it yields CATTSASTDTQYF.